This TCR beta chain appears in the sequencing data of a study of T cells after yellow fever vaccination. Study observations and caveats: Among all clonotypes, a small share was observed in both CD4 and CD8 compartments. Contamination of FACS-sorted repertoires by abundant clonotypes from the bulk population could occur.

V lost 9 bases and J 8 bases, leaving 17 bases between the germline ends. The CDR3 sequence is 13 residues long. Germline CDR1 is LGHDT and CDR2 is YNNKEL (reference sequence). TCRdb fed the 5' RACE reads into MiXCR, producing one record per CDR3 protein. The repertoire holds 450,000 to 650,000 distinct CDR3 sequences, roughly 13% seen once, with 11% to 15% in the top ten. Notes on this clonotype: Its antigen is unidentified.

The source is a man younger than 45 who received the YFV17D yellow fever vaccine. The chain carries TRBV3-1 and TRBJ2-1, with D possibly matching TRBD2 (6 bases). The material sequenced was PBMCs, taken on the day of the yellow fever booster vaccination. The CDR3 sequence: CASFLAIQDEQFF. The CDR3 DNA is TGTGCCAGTTTCCTAGCGATTCAGGATGAGCAGTTCTTC.